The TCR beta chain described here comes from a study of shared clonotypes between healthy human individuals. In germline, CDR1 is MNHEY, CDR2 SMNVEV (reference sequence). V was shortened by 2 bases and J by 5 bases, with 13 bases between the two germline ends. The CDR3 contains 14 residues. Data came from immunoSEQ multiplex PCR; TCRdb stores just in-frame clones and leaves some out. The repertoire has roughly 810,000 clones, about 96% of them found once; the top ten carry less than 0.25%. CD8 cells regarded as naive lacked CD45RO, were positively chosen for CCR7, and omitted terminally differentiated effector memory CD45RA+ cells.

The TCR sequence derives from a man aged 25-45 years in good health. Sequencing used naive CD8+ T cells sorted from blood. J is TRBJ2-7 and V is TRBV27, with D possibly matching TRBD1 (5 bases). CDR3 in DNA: TGTGCCAGCAGTTTAATAAGGCAGGGCGACGAGCAGTACTTC. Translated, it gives CASSLIRQGDEQYF.